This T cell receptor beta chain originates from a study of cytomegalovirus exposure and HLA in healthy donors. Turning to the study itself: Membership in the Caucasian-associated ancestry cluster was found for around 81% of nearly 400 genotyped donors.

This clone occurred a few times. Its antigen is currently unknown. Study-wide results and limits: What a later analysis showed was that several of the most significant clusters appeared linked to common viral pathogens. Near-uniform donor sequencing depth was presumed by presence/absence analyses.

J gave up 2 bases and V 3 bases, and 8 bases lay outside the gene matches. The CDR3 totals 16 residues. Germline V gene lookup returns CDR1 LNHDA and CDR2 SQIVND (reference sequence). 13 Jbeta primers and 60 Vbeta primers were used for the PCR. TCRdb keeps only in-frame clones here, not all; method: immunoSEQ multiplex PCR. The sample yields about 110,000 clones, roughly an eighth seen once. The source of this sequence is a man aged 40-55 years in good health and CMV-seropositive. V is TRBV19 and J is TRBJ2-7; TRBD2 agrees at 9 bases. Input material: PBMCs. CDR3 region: CASSILAGDGAYEQYF. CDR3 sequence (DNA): TGTGCCAGTAGTATTTTAGCGGGAGACGGGGCCTACGAGCAGTACTTC. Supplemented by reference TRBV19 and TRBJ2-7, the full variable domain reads DGGITQSPKYLFRKEGQNVTLSCEQNLNHDAMYWYRQDPGQGLRLIYYSQIVNDFQKGDIAEGYSVSREKKESFPLTVTSAQKNPTAFYLCASSILAGDGAYEQYFGPGTRLTVT.